This section outlines one T cell receptor (beta chain) sequence together with its context. This record belongs to a study of blood T cell repertoires in COVID-19. Study in general: Material from acute and convalescent COVID-19 was sourced from the United States, Italy and Spain. Nucleic acid was either cDNA or gDNA, and it came from T cells, B-cell-depleted T cells, or PBMCs.

In the study's own analysis: Amplified reference gene primers provided the basis for estimating nucleated cell counts. TCRdb's copy holds only in-frame clones and misses some; the assay was immunoSEQ multiplex PCR. V and J calls plus clone size are reproduced from that table; the DNA served to infer D and trimming. The sample holds more than 200,000 clones, 70% to 90% seen once. CDR3 length: 12 residues. Germline CDR1 reads SQVTM; CDR2 reads ANQGSEA. V lost 7 bases and J 7 bases, leaving 14 bases between the germline ends. The gene calls are TRBV29-1 and TRBJ1-3; no definite D call. Source material: peripheral blood. This TCR derives from a man between 18 and 29 years old with active or convalescent COVID-19. CDR3 in amino acids: CSALGRLNTIYF. The CDR3 DNA follows: TGCAGCGCCCTAGGGAGACTCAACACCATATATTTT.